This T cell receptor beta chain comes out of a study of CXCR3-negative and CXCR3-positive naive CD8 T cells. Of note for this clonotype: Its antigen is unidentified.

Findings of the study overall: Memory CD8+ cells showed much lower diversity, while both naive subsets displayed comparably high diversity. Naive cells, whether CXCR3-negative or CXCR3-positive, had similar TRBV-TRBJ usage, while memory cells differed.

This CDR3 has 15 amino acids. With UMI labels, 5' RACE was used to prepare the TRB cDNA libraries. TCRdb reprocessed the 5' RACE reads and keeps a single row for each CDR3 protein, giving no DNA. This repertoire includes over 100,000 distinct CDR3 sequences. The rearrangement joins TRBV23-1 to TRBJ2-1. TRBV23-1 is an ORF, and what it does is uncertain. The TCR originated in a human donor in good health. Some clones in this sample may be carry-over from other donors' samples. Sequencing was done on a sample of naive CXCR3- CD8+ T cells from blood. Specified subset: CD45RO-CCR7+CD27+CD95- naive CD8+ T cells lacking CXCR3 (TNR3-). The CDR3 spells CANSPPRGSTMGQFF.